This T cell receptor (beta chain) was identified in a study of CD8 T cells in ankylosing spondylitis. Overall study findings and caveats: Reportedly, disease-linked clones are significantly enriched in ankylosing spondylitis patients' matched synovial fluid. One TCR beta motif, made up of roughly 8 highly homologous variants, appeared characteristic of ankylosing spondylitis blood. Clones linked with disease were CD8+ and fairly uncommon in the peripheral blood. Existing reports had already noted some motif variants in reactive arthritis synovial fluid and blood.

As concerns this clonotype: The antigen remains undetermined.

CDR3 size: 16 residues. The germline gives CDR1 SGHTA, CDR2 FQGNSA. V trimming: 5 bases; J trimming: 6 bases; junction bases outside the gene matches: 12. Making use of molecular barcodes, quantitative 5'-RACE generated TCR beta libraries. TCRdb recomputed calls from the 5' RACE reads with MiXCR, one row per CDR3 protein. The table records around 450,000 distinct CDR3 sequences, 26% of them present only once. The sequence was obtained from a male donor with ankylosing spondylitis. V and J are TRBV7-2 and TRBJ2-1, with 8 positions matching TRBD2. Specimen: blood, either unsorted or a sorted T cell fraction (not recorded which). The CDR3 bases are TGTGCCAGCAGCCCCGGCCCTGGACTAGCACGCAATGAGCAGTTCTTC. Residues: CASSPGPGLARNEQFF.